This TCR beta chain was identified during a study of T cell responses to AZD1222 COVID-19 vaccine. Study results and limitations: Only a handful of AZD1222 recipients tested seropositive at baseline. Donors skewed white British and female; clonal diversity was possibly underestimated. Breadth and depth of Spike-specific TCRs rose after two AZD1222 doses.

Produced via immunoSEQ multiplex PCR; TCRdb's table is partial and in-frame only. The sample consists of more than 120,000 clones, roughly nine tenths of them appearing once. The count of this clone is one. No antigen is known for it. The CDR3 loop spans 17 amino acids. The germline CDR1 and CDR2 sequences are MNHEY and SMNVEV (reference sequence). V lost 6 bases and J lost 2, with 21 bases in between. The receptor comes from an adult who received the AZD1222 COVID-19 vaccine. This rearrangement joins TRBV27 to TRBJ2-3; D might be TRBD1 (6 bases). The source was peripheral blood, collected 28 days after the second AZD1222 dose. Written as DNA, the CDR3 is TGTGCCAGCAGCTCTATCTCGGACAGAGGAAACACAGATACGCAGTATTTT. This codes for CASSSISDRGNTDTQYF.